The sequence of this TCR beta chain was determined in a study of blood T cell repertoires in COVID-19. Study-wide context: PBMCs, B-cell-depleted T cells, or T cells were the source of the cDNA or gDNA that made up the material.

Germline V gene data show CDR1 as KGHDR and CDR2 as SFDVKD. V lost 3 bases, J lost 6 bases, and 12 bases stayed unmatched. The CDR3 length is 16 residues. This study enrolled people aged 18 to 89 from about 24 US geographic areas. Assay: immunoSEQ multiplex PCR; the TCRdb copy retains only in-frame clones and omits some. The sample lists 350,000 to 400,000 clones, roughly 90% occurring once. This TCR derives from a woman in her twenties or thirties with acute COVID-19. The sequencing input was PBMCs or T cells enriched from blood (not recorded which). The chain recombines TRBV24-1 with TRBJ1-2; TRBD1 matches 7 bases. CDR3 in DNA: TGTGCCACCAGTGATAAGAGTCGACAGGGTAGGGATGGCTACACCTTC. It codes for CATSDKSRQGRDGYTF.